The clone carrying this TCR beta chain showed up just a few times. Using a J-beta primer mix together with a sample-barcoded 5' primer, a second PCR was run for roughly 6 to 12 cycles. TCRdb called the 5' RACE reads again in MiXCR, with one record for every CDR3 protein. The sample yields some 1.4 million distinct CDR3 sequences, around 39% seen once. This entry is derived from a study of blood T cells in healthy people across ages. Between the trimmed V and J ends, which lost 1 base and 0 bases, there was a span of 10 bases. The CDR3 length is 16 residues. Germline values: CDR1 ENHRY, CDR2 SYGVKD. This chain joins TRBV10-3 and TRBJ1-5; possible D gene TRBD1, 6 bases. This clonotype was sampled from a young woman in good health. Sequencing was carried out using blood. CDR3 loop: CAISEWGQNSNQPQHF. The CDR3 DNA is TGTGCCATCAGTGAGTGGGGGCAGAATAGCAATCAGCCCCAGCATTTT.